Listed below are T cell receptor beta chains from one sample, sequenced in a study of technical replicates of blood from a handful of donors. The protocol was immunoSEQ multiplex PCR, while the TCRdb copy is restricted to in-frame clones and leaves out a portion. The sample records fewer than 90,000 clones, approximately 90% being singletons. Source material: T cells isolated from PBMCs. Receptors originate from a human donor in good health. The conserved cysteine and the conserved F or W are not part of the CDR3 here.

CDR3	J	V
ASSQDSRGKGPQH	TRBJ1-5	TRBV7-8
ASSDPGTVYGYT	TRBJ1-2	TRBV25-1
AISETGTGNEKLF	TRBJ1-4	TRBV10-3
ASIPSGRALGSTDTQY	TRBJ2-3	TRBV28
ASSPRLAGLYNEQF	TRBJ2-1	TRBV11-3
ASSATLAGPPNEQF	TRBJ2-1	TRBV27
ASSPTYLGGSGNTIY	TRBJ1-3	TRBV4-2
AIQGSDYGYT	TRBJ1-2	TRBV7-8
ASSLSRGWETQY	TRBJ2-5	TRBV5-1
ASSEPGLAGGINEQF	TRBJ2-1	TRBV2
ASGYSFNTGELF	TRBJ2-2	TRBV6-6
ASSFETGYEQY	TRBJ2-7	TRBV7-9
ASSTKGLATYEQY	TRBJ2-7	TRBV19
ASTTWGQNNIQY	TRBJ2-4	TRBV28
ASSVSSSGSRSDEQF	TRBJ2-1	TRBV9
SAAGTAEQY	TRBJ2-7	TRBV20-1
ASLIGYEQY	TRBJ2-7	TRBV7-8
ASSLSGQGDGYT	TRBJ1-2	TRBV27
ASSPAGGHEQY	TRBJ2-7	TRBV7-9
ASSEGRVLETQY	TRBJ2-5	TRBV2
ASSFPGQGHYSYEQY	TRBJ2-7	TRBV27
AWSASTNTEAF	TRBJ1-1	TRBV30
ASSLLAAATDTQY	TRBJ2-3	TRBV6-6
ASSPRVTGGYEQY	TRBJ2-7	TRBV7-8
ASSYHRVAYEQY	TRBJ2-7	TRBV6-5
SVQTGESYEQY	-	TRBV29-1
ASSYGYSTGNQPQH	TRBJ1-5	TRBV6-6
ASSPQGQSRYEQY	TRBJ2-7	TRBV7-6
ASSLNGRDSTDTQY	TRBJ2-3	TRBV7-3
ASSIGESGSYNEQF	TRBJ2-1	TRBV19
ASSWTGYEQY	TRBJ2-7	TRBV7-8
ASSEGLAGGLRRDTQY	TRBJ2-3	TRBV10-1
ASSFQGNYGYT	TRBJ1-2	TRBV11-3
ASRIAGGWTDTQY	TRBJ2-3	TRBV11-2
ASTPRATGNTIY	TRBJ1-3	TRBV6-6
ASSLVGQGYYSNQPQH	TRBJ1-5	TRBV7-9
ASSPAGEKLF	TRBJ1-4	TRBV18
AISEGQSYEQY	TRBJ2-7	TRBV10-3
ASSPGTEQF	TRBJ2-1	TRBV11-3
ASSIEGGQDGTQY	TRBJ2-5	TRBV19
SARDGRKQY	TRBJ2-7	TRBV20-1
ASSPRDRAGNTIY	TRBJ1-3	TRBV18
ASRAASGSTGELF	TRBJ2-2	TRBV2
ASSFGHSYEQY	TRBJ2-7	TRBV19
ASSLDVSSGNTIY	TRBJ1-3	TRBV5-1
ASSLGALGA	TRBJ1-2	TRBV11-2
ASTVSGQPQH	TRBJ1-5	TRBV2
ASSIETQGYNEQF	TRBJ2-1	TRBV19
ASSPQDGRYGYT	TRBJ1-2	TRBV18
ASSVSALKGAEKRNTIY	TRBJ1-3	TRBV9
ASSLDWDSYEQY	TRBJ2-7	TRBV5-4
AISGGWAAGTDTQY	TRBJ2-3	TRBV10-3